This TCR beta chain was sequenced in a study of cytomegalovirus exposure and HLA in healthy donors. This CDR3 is 15 amino acids long. CDR1 SGHDT and CDR2 YYEEEE come from the germline V gene. The V and J ends lost 0 bases and 2 bases respectively, with 9 bases between them. Points on this clone: As yet, its antigen is unknown.

Study conclusions and caveats: A later look showed TCR association rates differing by HLA locus, highest for DRB1 and lowest for HLA-C. In a later analysis, a genetic analysis reported fewer productive-TCR N-insertions in an Asian-associated ancestry cluster than the cohort average. Researchers reportedly found TCR beta sequences accurately predicted most subjects' HLA-A and HLA-B alleles.

The primer mix had 60 Vbeta and 13 Jbeta primers. Here immunoSEQ multiplex PCR was the method, and the copy in TCRdb shows in-frame clones only, minus some. The data contain over 150,000 clones, over 70% of them seen just once; the ten biggest clones take up around 3.1%. Sequencing input: PBMCs. V gene TRBV5-6 combines with J gene TRBJ2-1; no reliable D call. The origin of this receptor is a woman aged 45-65 years in good health and CMV-seropositive. The CDR3: CASSLGPLTYNEQFF. In DNA form, the CDR3 reads TGTGCCAGCAGCTTGGGCCCGCTAACCTACAATGAGCAGTTCTTC.